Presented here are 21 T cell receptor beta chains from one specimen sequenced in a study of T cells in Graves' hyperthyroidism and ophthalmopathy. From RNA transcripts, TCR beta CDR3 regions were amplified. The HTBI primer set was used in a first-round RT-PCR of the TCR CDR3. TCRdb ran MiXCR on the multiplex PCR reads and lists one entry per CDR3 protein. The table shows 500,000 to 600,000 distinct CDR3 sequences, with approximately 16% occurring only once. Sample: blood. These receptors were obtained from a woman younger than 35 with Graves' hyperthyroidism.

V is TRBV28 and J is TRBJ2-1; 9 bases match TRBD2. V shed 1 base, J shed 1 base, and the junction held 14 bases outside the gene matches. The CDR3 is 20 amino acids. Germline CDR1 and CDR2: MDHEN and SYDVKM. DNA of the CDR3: TGTGCCAGCAGTTTATTAAGGGGGCGGGAGGGCCCTCGGTCCTACAATGAGCAGTTCTTC. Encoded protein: CASSLLRGREGPRSYNEQFF.

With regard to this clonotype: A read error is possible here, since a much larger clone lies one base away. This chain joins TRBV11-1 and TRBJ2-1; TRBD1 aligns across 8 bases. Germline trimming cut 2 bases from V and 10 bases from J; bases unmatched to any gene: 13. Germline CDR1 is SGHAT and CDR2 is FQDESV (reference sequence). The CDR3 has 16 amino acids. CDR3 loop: CASSLNGQGFWDEQFF. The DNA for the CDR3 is TGTGCCAGCAGCTTAAATGGACAGGGCTTCTGGGACGAGCAGTTCTTC.

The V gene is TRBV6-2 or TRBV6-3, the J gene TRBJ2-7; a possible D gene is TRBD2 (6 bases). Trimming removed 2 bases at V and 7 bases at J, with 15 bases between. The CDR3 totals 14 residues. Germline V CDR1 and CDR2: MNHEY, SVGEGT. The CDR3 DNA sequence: TGTGCCAGCAGTTACCCTGGGACGGCGGGGGAGCAGTACTTC. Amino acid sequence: CASSYPGTAGEQYF.

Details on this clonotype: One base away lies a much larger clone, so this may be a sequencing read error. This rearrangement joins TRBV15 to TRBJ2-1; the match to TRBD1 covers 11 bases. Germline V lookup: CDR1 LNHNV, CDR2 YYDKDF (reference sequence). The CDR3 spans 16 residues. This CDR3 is CVTSRVGGQGANEQFF. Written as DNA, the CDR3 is TGTGTCACCAGCAGAGTTGGCGGACAGGGGGCCAATGAGCAGTTCTTC.

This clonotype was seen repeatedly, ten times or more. CDR3 nucleotides: TGTGCCAGCAGCCAAGAGTCAGATACGCAGTATTTT. Its protein is CASSQESDTQYF. J is TRBJ2-3 and V is TRBV3-1, with D unclear. Germline values: CDR1 LGHDT, CDR2 YNNKEL (reference sequence). Trimming stripped 0 bases from V and 4 bases from J, with 2 bases between. The CDR3 has 12 residues.

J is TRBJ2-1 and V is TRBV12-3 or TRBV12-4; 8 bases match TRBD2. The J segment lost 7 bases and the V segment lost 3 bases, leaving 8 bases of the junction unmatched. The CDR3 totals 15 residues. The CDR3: CASSLRRGAGNEQFF. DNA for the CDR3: TGTGCCAGCAGTTTGCGGCGGGGGGCCGGGAATGAGCAGTTCTTC.

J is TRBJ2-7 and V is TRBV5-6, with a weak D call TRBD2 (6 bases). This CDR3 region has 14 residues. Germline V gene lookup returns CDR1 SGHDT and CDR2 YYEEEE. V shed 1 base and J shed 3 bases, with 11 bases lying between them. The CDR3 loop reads CASSLTSSHYEQYF. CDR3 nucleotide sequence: TGTGCCAGCAGCTTGACTAGCTCCCACTACGAGCAGTACTTC. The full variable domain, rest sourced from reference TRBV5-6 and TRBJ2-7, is DAGVTQSPTHLIKTRGQQVTLRCSPKSGHDTVSWYQQALGQGPQFIFQYYEEEERQRGNFPDRFSGHQFPNYSSELNVNALLLGDSALYLCASSLTSSHYEQYFGPGTRLTVT.

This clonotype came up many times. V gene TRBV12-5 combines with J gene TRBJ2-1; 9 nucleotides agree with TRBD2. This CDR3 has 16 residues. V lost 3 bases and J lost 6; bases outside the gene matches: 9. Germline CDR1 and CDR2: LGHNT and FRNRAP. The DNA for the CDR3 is TGTGCTAGTGGTTTCTTCCTAGCGGGGACCCTCAATGAGCAGTTCTTC. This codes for CASGFFLAGTLNEQFF.

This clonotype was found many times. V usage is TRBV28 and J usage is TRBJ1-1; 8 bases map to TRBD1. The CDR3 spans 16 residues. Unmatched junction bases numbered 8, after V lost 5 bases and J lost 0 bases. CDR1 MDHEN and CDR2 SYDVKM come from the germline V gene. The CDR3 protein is CASSPDRAGMNTEAFF. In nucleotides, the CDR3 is TGTGCCAGCAGTCCGGACAGGGCGGGAATGAACACTGAAGCTTTCTTT.

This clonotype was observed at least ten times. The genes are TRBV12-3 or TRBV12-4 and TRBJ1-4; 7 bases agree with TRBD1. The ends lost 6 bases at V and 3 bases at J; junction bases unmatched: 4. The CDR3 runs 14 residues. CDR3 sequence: CASSFGTANEKLFF. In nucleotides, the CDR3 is TGTGCCAGCAGCTTCGGGACAGCTAATGAAAAACTGTTTTTT.

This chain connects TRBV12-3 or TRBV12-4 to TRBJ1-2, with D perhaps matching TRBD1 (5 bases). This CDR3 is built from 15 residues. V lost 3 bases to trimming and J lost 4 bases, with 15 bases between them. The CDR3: CASSFQARDPYGYTF. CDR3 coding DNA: TGTGCCAGCAGTTTTCAGGCCAGGGATCCCTATGGCTACACCTTC.

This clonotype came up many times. CDR3 region: CASSLQGGQSDTQYF. Here the CDR3 DNA reads TGTGCCAGCAGCTTACAAGGGGGGCAGTCAGATACGCAGTATTTT. The genes are TRBV11-3 and TRBJ2-3; D might be TRBD1 or TRBD2, each matching 6 bases. The ends were cut back, 2 bases at V and 4 bases at J, with 13 bases in the middle. The germline V gene has CDR1 SGHNT and CDR2 YENEEA. The CDR3 extends over 15 amino acids.

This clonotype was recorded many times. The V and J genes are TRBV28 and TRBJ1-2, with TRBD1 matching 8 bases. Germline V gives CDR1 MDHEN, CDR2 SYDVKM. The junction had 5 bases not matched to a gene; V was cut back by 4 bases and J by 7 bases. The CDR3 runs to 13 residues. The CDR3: CASSSQGAIGYTF. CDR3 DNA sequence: TGTGCCAGCAGTTCCCAGGGGGCGATTGGCTACACCTTC.

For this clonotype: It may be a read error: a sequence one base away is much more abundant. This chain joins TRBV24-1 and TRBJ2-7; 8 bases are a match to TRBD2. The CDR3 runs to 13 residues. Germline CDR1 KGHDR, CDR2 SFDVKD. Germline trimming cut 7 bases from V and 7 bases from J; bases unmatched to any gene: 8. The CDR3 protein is CATSGTSRYEQYF. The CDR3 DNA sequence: TGTGCCACCAGCGGGACTAGTCGCTATGAGCAGTACTTC.

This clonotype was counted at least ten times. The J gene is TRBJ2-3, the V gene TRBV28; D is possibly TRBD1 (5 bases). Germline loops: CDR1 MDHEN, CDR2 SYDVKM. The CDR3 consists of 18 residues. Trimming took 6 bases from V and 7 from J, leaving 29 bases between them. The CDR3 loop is CASSRVLLTGFFTNTQYF. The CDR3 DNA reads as TGTGCCAGCAGCCGCGTCCTCTTAACAGGTTTCTTCACCAATACGCAGTATTTT.

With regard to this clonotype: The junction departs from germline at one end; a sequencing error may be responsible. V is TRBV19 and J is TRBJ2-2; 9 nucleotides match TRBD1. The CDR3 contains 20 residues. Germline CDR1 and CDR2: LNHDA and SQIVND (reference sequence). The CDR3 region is CASNRARSGTGLLNAGELFF. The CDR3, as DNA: TGTGCCAGTAATCGAGCTAGATCCGGGACAGGGCTTTTGAACGCCGGGGAGCTGTTTTTT. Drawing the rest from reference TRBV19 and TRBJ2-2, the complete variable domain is DGGITQSPKYLFRKEGQNVTLSCEQNLNHDAMYWYRQDPGQGLRLIYYSQIVNDFQKGDIAEGYSVSREKKESFPLTVTSAQKNPTAFYLCASNRARSGTGLLNAGELFFGEGSRLTVL.

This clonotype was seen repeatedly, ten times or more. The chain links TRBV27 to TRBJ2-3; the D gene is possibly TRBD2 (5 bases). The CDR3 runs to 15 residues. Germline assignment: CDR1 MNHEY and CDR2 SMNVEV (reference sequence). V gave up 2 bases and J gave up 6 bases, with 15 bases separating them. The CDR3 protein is CASSLGRAAPDTQYF. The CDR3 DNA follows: TGTGCCAGCAGTTTAGGGCGAGCGGCCCCGGATACGCAGTATTTT.

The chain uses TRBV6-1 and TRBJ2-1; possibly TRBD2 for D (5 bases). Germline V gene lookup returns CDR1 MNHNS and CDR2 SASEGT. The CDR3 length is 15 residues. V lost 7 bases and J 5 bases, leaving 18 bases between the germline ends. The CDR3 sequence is CASTPLSRTDNEQFF. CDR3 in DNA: TGTGCCAGCACTCCGCTTAGTCGGACTGACAATGAGCAGTTCTTC.

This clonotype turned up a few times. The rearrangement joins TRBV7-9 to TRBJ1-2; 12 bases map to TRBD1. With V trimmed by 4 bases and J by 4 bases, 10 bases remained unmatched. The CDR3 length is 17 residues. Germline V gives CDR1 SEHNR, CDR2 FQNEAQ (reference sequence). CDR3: CASSYTGQGALSYGYTF. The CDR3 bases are TGTGCCAGCAGCTACACGGGACAGGGGGCTTTGAGCTATGGCTACACCTTC.

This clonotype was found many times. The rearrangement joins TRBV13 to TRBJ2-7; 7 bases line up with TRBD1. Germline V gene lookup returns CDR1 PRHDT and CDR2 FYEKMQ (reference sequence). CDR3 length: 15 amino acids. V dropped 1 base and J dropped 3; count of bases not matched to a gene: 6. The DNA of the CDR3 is TGTGCCAGCAGCTTAGCAGGGACAGCGTTCTACGAGCAGTACTTC. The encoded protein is CASSLAGTAFYEQYF.

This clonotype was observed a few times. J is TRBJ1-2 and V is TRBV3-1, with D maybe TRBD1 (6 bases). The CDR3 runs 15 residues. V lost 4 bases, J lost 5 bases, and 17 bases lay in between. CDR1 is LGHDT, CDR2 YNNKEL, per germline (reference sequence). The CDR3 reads CASSPHGQNPYGYTF. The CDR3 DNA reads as TGTGCCAGCAGCCCTCATGGACAGAACCCATATGGCTACACCTTC.